The clone carrying this T cell receptor (beta chain) was seen only a few times. What it binds is unknown. The ends were cut back, 5 bases at V and 0 bases at J, with 11 bases in the middle. The CDR3 covers 14 residues. Germline V gives CDR1 GTSNPN, CDR2 SVGIG (reference sequence). The record originates from a study of T-cell reconstitution after alpha-beta-depleted transplantation in children. Study-wide results and caveats: Fresh T-cell production supplied most of the T-cell counts and diversity seen one year after transplant. TCRbeta diversity was high at day 60 in some patients (a result of surviving recipient T cells and thymic progenitors).

Unique molecular identifiers featured in how the TCRbeta library was prepared. Via MiXCR, TCRdb re-called the PCR reads, giving one row per CDR3 protein. Altogether 450,000 to 700,000 distinct CDR3 sequences are present, around 27% being singletons, with the ten largest covering about a third. The chain joins TRBV30 to TRBJ2-4; a possible D gene is TRBD1 (6 bases). The sample was PBMCs, taken before TCRalphabeta/CD19-depleted stem cell transplant. The sequence was obtained from a boy under three years old with Wiskott-Aldrich syndrome, due to receive a stem cell transplant. The chain's CDR3 is CAWGQNLAKNIQYF. CDR3 bases: TGTGCCTGGGGACAGAATTTAGCCAAAAACATTCAGTACTTC.